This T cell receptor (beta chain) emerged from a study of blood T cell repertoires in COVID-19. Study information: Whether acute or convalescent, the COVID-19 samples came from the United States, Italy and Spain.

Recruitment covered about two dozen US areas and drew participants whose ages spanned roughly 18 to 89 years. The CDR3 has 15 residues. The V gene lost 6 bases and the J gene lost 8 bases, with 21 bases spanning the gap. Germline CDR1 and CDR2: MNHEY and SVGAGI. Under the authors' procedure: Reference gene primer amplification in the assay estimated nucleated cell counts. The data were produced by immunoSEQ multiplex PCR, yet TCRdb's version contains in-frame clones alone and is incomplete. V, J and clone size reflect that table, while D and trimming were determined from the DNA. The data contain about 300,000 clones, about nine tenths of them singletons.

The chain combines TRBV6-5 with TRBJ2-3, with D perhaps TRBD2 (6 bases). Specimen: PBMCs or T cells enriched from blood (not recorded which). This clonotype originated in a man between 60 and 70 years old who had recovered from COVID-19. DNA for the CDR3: TGTGCCAGCAGGAACGGGGGTAGTGCAGCTGGTACGCAGTATTTT. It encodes CASRNGGSAAGTQYF.